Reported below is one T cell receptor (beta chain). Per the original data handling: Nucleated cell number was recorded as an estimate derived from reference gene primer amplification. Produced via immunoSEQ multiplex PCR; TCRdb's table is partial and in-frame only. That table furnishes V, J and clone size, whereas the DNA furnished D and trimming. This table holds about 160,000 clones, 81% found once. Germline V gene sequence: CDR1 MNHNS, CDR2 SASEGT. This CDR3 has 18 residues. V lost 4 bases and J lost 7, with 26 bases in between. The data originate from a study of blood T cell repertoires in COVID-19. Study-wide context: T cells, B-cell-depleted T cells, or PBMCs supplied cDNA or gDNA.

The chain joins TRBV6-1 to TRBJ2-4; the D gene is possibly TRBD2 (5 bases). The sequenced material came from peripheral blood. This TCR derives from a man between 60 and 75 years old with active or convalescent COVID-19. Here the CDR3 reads CASSAVKNGVRSGNIQYF. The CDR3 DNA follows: TGTGCCAGCAGTGCGGTCAAGAACGGGGTACGCTCCGGGAACATTCAGTACTTC.